Reported below is one TCR beta chain. These donors were members of the 120-subject validation cohort, a group separate from the approximately 680-subject first cohort. Germline values: CDR1 MDHEN, CDR2 SYDVKM. V was trimmed by 7 bases and J by 8 bases, leaving 11 bases between them. This CDR3 comprises 11 residues. This entry is derived from a study of cytomegalovirus exposure and HLA in healthy donors. Profiled with immunoSEQ multiplex PCR; TCRdb holds only in-frame clones, not every one. The table shows some 320,000 clones, with 87% occurring only once. Sequenced: PBMCs. V usage is TRBV28 and J usage is TRBJ1-2; D unclear. The receptor was derived from a woman aged 25 to 39 in good health and CMV-seropositive. The CDR3 nucleotides are TGTGCCAGCATGTCATCGGGCGGCTACACCTTC. It translates to CASMSSGGYTF.